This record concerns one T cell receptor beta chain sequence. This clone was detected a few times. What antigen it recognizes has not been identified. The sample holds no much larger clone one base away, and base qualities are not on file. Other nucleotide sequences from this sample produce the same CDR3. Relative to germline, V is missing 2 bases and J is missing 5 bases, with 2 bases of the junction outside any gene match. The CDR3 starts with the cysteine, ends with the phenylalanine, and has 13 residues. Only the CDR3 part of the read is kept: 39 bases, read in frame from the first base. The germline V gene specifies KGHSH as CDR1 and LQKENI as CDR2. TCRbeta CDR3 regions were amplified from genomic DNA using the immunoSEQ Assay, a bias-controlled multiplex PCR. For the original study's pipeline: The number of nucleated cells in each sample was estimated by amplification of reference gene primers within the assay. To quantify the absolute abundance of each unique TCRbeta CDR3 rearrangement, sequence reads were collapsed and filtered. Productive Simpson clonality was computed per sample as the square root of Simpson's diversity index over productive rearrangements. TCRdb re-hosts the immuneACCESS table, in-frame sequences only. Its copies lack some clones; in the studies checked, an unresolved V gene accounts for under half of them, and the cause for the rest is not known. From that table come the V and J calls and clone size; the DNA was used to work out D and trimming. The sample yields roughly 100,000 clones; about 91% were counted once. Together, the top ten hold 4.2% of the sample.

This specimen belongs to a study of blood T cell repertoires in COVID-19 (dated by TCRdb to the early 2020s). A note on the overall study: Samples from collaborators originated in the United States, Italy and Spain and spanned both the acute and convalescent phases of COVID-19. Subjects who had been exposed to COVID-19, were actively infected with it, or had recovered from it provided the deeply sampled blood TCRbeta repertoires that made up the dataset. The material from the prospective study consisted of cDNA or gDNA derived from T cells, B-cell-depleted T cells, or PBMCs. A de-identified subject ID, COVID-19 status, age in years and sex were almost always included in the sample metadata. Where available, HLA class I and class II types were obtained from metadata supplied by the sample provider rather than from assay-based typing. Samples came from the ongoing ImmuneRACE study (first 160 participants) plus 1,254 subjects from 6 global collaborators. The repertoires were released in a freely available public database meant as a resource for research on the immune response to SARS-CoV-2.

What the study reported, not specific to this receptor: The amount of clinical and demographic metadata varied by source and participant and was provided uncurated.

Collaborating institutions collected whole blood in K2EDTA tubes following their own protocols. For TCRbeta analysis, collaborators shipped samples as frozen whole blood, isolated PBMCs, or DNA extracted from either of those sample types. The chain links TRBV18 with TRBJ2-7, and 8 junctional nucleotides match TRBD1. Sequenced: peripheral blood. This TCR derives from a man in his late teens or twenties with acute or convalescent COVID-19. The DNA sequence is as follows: TGTGCCAGCTCACCAGCAGGGGGCAACGAGCAGTACTTC. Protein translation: CASSPAGGNEQYF.